This T cell receptor beta chain appears in the sequencing data of a study of CD8 T cells in Susac syndrome. Sequencing of TCR beta covered CD8+ and CD4+ T cells obtained from blood. TEMRA cells were enriched by FACS, and CD4+ and CD8+ T cells were negatively isolated. RNA amounts of roughly 0.45 to 1 ug underwent reverse transcription with random hexamers. immunoSEQ multiplex PCR amplified TCR beta CDR3 across 54 Vbeta, 13 Jbeta. Using its own MiXCR run on the immunoSEQ multiplex PCR reads, TCRdb lists one record per CDR3 protein. Of about 300,000 distinct CDR3 sequences detected, roughly 94% appear once; the ten largest clones hold about 0.07%. The sequence derives from a human donor with multiple sclerosis. Sequences were obtained from CD4+ T cells from PBMCs.

The CDR3 nucleotides read TGTGCCAGCGGGGACAGAGGTTACACTGAAGCTTTCTTT. It is translated as CASGDRGYTEAFF. The chain employs TRBV12-3 or TRBV12-4 and TRBJ1-1; the match to TRBD1 covers 7 bases. Trimming removed 8 bases from V and 3 bases from J; junction bases left unmatched: 6. This CDR3 has 13 amino acids.